This TCR beta chain was captured in a study of OX40 agonist ivuxolimab in advanced cancers. Overall study context: While on treatment, patients had intravenous ivuxolimab at 0.01 to 10 mg/kg every 2 weeks. Participants could have had prior anti-PD-1, anti-PD-L1 or anti-CTLA-4 therapy, and around 43% had some. Regarding the study as a whole: The study found that CD8+ T cells averaged more expanded clones than CD4+.

Libraries were prepared by immunoSEQ multiplex PCR; TCRdb keeps only in-frame clonotypes and omits some of them. The table includes some 83,000 clones, about 82% detected once. A remark on this clone: Antigen unknown.

Blood sampling took place at baseline, cycle 4 day 1, and cycle 7 day 1. The sample was CD4+ or CD8+ T cells sorted from blood, taken in a trial of the OX40 agonist ivuxolimab. The sequence was collected from an adult with an advanced solid tumor such as melanoma, head and neck, liver or kidney cancer.

The CDR3 here is CASSLVYPGKGEQFF. The CDR3 DNA follows: TGTGCCAGCAGCTTAGTGTACCCAGGAAAGGGTGAGCAGTTCTTC. The V call is TRBV11-3, the J call TRBJ2-1, with no clear D. Germline loops: CDR1 SGHNT, CDR2 YENEEA. The CDR3 totals 15 residues. With 1 base removed from V and 9 bases from J, the gap between germline ends came to 16 bases.